Below, 17 T cell receptor beta chains from the same sample are listed, as sequenced in a study of lymphopenia after photon versus proton radiotherapy. Clones were read by immunoSEQ multiplex PCR, and TCRdb kept only the in-frame ones, dropping some. In the table there are roughly 38,000 clones, 90% to 95% of which are singletons. The sample in question was peripheral blood, obtained from a patient treated with photon-based radiotherapy. Receptors originate from a man between 60 and 75 years old with cholangiocarcinoma.

This rearrangement joins TRBV28 to TRBJ2-7; D call uncertain. From germline, CDR1 is MDHEN and CDR2 SYDVKM. Trimming removed 6 bases from V and 2 bases from J, with 14 bases in between. The CDR3 is made up of 14 amino acids. The CDR3 sequence: CASRPTGRAYEQYF. CDR3 sequence (DNA): TGTGCCAGCAGACCTACCGGACGGGCCTACGAGCAGTACTTC.

The chain has TRBV11-1 and TRBJ2-3; D gene ambiguous. Germline assignment: CDR1 SGHAT and CDR2 FQDESV (reference sequence). The CDR3 consists of 16 residues. V shed 7 bases and J shed 2 bases, with 19 bases lying between them. Here the CDR3 reads CASTHRRTDDTDTQYF. In DNA, the CDR3 is TGTGCCAGCACCCATCGTAGGACGGATGACACAGATACGCAGTATTTT.

This clone has just one count. V and J are TRBV15 and TRBJ1-2; 9 nucleotides line up with TRBD1. CDR1 LNHNV and CDR2 YYDKDF come from the germline V gene (reference sequence). J lost 4 bases, V lost 3 bases, and 9 bases had no gene match. The CDR3 consists of 16 residues. CDR3 sequence (DNA): TGTGCCACCAGCAGGGGAGCCGACAGGGGGATCTATGGCTACACCTTC. This translates into CATSRGADRGIYGYTF.

V gene TRBV9 combines with J gene TRBJ2-1; weak D call: TRBD2 (6 bases). Germline-derived CDR1 and CDR2 are SGDLS and YYNGEE. The V and J ends lost 2 bases and 5 bases respectively, with 11 bases between them. The CDR3 has 14 amino acids. DNA of the CDR3: TGTGCCAGCAGCGTCACGGGACTGAACAATGAGCAGTTCTTC. Translated, it gives CASSVTGLNNEQFF. The variable domain in full, with the rest retrieved from reference TRBV9 and TRBJ2-1, is DSGVTQTPKHLITATGQRVTLRCSPRSGDLSVYWYQQSLDQGLQFLIQYYNGEERAKGNILERFSAQQFPDLHSELNLSSLELGDSALYFCASSVTGLNNEQFFGPGTRLTVL.

The chain joins TRBV10-3 to TRBJ2-3; 9 bases map to TRBD1. Germline CDR1 and CDR2: ENHRY and SYGVKD. The CDR3 has 13 amino acids. Losses at the gene ends were 11 bases for V and 1 base for J; bases not matched to a gene: 4. The CDR3 region has the DNA TGTGCCGGCAGGACAGGGGGCACAGATACGCAGTATTTT. Translating gives CAGRTGGTDTQYF.

The V and J genes are TRBV28 and TRBJ1-5; D possibly corresponds to TRBD1 (5 bases). Trimming shortened V by 5 bases and J by 4 bases, and 15 bases separated the two germline ends. Germline-derived CDR1 and CDR2 are MDHEN and SYDVKM. The CDR3 contains 15 residues. In DNA, the CDR3 is TGTGCCAGCAGTCCTAGGGGAGTTGGGAATCAGCCCCAGCATTTT. It is translated as CASSPRGVGNQPQHF.

The CDR3 DNA is TGTGCCAGCTCACCAACAGGGCGCTATGGCTACACCTTC. Its translation is CASSPTGRYGYTF. The rearrangement links TRBV18 to TRBJ1-2; TRBD1 might be the D (6 bases). CDR1 KGHSH and CDR2 LQKENI come from the germline V gene. This CDR3 contains 13 residues. The V and J ends lost 2 bases and 4 bases respectively, with 8 bases between them.

The chain joins TRBV6-6 to TRBJ1-4; a possible D gene is TRBD1 (6 bases). Germline V gives CDR1 MNHNY, CDR2 SVGAGI (reference sequence). Trimming removed 2 bases at V and 5 bases at J, with 12 bases between. This CDR3 region has 15 residues. The CDR3, as DNA: TGTGCCAGCAGTTACGAAACAGGGCTAAATGAAAAACTGTTTTTT. It translates to CASSYETGLNEKLFF.

This clone was detected only once. The chain couples TRBV11-2 to TRBJ1-1; 9 bases are a match to TRBD1. V gave up 4 bases and J gave up 6 bases; unmatched junction bases: 9. Germline CDR1 and CDR2: SGHAT and FQNNGV. The CDR3 is 15 amino acids. The CDR3 loop reads CASSSHRDRVPEAFF. The CDR3 region has the DNA TGTGCCAGCAGCTCGCATCGGGACAGGGTTCCTGAAGCTTTCTTT.

This chain joins TRBV28 and TRBJ1-1; D possibly corresponds to TRBD1 (5 bases). V lost 6 bases, J lost 5 bases, and 16 bases lay in between. Germline lookup yields CDR1 MDHEN and CDR2 SYDVKM. CDR3 length equals 14 residues. The CDR3 here is CASSPPGLRTEAFF. The CDR3 coding sequence is TGTGCCAGCAGCCCCCCGGGGCTAAGGACTGAAGCTTTCTTT.

The rearrangement joins TRBV5-1 to TRBJ2-1; D gene unclear. Trimming removed 3 bases from V and 6 bases from J, with 16 bases in between. The germline V gene encodes CDR1 SGHRS and CDR2 YFSETQ. This CDR3 region has 15 residues. The DNA for the CDR3 is TGCGCCAGCAGCTCGACACAGAATCAATTCAATGAGCAGTTCTTC. The encoded protein is CASSSTQNQFNEQFF.

V usage is TRBV18 and J usage is TRBJ2-3, with D possibly being TRBD2 (6 bases). V shed 2 bases and J shed 4 bases, with 7 bases lying between them. The CDR3 has 13 residues. CDR1 is KGHSH, CDR2 LQKENI, per germline. CDR3 in DNA: TGTGCCAGCTCACCAGGAGGGGCAGATACGCAGTATTTT. It translates to CASSPGGADTQYF.

The rearrangement links TRBV4-3 to TRBJ2-6; D ambiguous. Per germline, CDR1 LGHNA and CDR2 YSLEER. CDR3 length equals 15 residues. V dropped 0 bases and J dropped 4 bases, with 7 bases sitting between them. CDR3 in DNA: TGCGCCAGCAGCCAAGATTTATCCGGGGCCAACGTCCTGACTTTC. Amino acids: CASSQDLSGANVLTF.

CDR3 nucleotides: TGTGCCAGCAGCCCCCGATTGGTATCGAACACCGGGGAGCTGTTTTTT. This codes for CASSPRLVSNTGELFF. This chain joins TRBV7-8 and TRBJ2-2, with D hard to call. Germline loops: CDR1 SGHVS, CDR2 FQNEAQ. V lost 5 bases to trimming and J lost 0 bases, with 13 bases between them. This CDR3 spans 16 amino acids.

The J gene is TRBJ2-1, the V gene TRBV19; 8 nucleotides line up with TRBD1. Germline loops: CDR1 LNHDA, CDR2 SQIVND (reference sequence). After removal of 0 bases from V and 4 bases from J, the junction contained 5 bases not matched to a gene. The CDR3 covers 16 residues. The CDR3 protein is CASSIELTGGYNEQFF. As DNA, the CDR3 is TGTGCCAGTAGTATAGAACTCACAGGGGGATACAATGAGCAGTTCTTC.

This clone was counted a few times. The J gene is TRBJ1-2, the V gene TRBV25-1; maybe TRBD1 (6 bases). Germline V CDR1 and CDR2: MGHDK, SYGVNS. Trimming took off 5 bases at V and 4 bases at J, with 20 bases between the two ends. The length of the CDR3 is 16 residues. The CDR3 sequence is CASSPVTGSGSYGYTF. CDR3 nucleotides: TGTGCCAGCAGTCCCGTCACAGGGTCGGGGAGCTATGGCTACACCTTC.

As to this clone: The sample carries other DNA sequences with the same CDR3. The gene calls are TRBV7-9 and TRBJ1-5; D not certain. Germline V gene data show CDR1 as SEHNR and CDR2 as FQNEAQ (reference sequence). V lost 1 base and J lost 4, with 5 bases in between. CDR3 length: 13 amino acids. CDR3 in DNA: TGTGCCAGCAGCTTAGACGGTAATCAGCCCCAGCATTTT. This translates into CASSLDGNQPQHF.